Each of the 11 T cell receptor beta chains below was sequenced from the same sample in a study of shared clonotypes between healthy human individuals. TCRdb's table, derived via immunoSEQ multiplex PCR, lists solely in-frame clones and lacks some. The sample has 2 million to 2.5 million clones, about 94% seen once. The material sequenced was naive CD4+ T cells sorted from blood. Subset indicated: CD45RA+ positively selected. The receptors here all came from a man aged 18 to 29 in good health.

This chain joins TRBV5-1 and TRBJ1-4, with D unresolved. Germline CDR1 and CDR2: SGHRS and YFSETQ. V was shortened by 0 bases and J by 7 bases, with 7 bases between the two germline ends. The CDR3 is 13 residues long. The DNA for the CDR3 is TGCGCCAGCAGCTTGGCGGGAATTGAAAAACTGTTTTTT. It specifies CASSLAGIEKLFF.

As to this clone: The identical CDR3 is also encoded by other nucleotide sequences in the sample. This rearrangement joins TRBV6-6 to TRBJ1-6; D is ambiguous. This CDR3 has 12 amino acids. Trimming stripped 1 base from V and 9 bases from J, with 4 bases between. CDR1 and CDR2 from the germline V gene are MNHNY and SVGAGI (reference sequence). The CDR3 coding sequence is TGTGCCAGCAGTTACTTAGGTTCACCCCTCCACTTT. Translation: CASSYLGSPLHF.

The rearrangement uses TRBV9 and TRBJ1-4; no reliable D call. Germline V lookup: CDR1 SGDLS, CDR2 YYNGEE. This CDR3 is built from 14 residues. The V end lost 4 bases, the J end lost 6 bases, and 13 bases lay between the germline ends. This CDR3 reads CASSPPGRDEKLFF. The DNA for the CDR3 is TGTGCCAGCAGCCCTCCCGGCCGGGATGAAAAACTGTTTTTT.

The V call is TRBV19, the J call TRBJ2-1; 11 bases match TRBD2. Looked up from germline, CDR1 is LNHDA and CDR2 is SQIVND (reference sequence). With 4 bases clipped from V and 1 base from J, the junction kept 3 bases outside the gene matches. This CDR3 spans 16 amino acids. CDR3 residues: CASSTRTSGSYNEQFF. CDR3 DNA sequence: TGTGCCAGTAGTACCAGGACTAGCGGGTCCTACAATGAGCAGTTCTTC. Complete variable domain (other parts from reference TRBV19 and TRBJ2-1): DGGITQSPKYLFRKEGQNVTLSCEQNLNHDAMYWYRQDPGQGLRLIYYSQIVNDFQKGDIAEGYSVSREKKESFPLTVTSAQKNPTAFYLCASSTRTSGSYNEQFFGPGTRLTVL.

This clone occurred once. The gene calls are TRBV27 and TRBJ2-2; D call uncertain. In germline, CDR1 is MNHEY, CDR2 SMNVEV (reference sequence). CDR3 length: 15 residues. The V end lost 6 bases, the J end lost 3 bases, and 14 bases lay between the germline ends. The CDR3 loop is CASRASWVDTGELFF. DNA for the CDR3: TGTGCCAGCAGGGCAAGCTGGGTCGACACCGGGGAGCTGTTTTTT.

Details on this clone: The junction shows a germline mismatch at one end, possibly a read error. V gene TRBV7-7 combines with J gene TRBJ2-5; possibly TRBD2 for D (5 bases). The CDR3 length is 15 residues. In germline, CDR1 is SSHAT, CDR2 FNYEAQ (reference sequence). In DNA, the CDR3 is TGTGCTAGCAGCTTAGGCGCCGGGATTCAAGAGACCCAGTACTTC. Translated, it gives CASSLGAGIQETQYF.

The rearrangement links TRBV19 to TRBJ1-2; 8 bases agree with TRBD1. Losses at the gene ends were 1 base for V and 0 bases for J; bases not matched to a gene: 13. Germline V gene lookup returns CDR1 LNHDA and CDR2 SQIVND (reference sequence). There are 19 residues in the CDR3. Here the CDR3 DNA reads TGTGCCAGTAGTATAGGCGACAGGGGCCACCCTAAAGCTAACTATGGCTACACCTTC. Translating gives CASSIGDRGHPKANYGYTF.

The sample holds one count of this clone. The chain combines TRBV28 with TRBJ1-1; 10 bases are a match to TRBD1. Germline V gene sequence: CDR1 MDHEN, CDR2 SYDVKM. This CDR3 spans 15 amino acids. Trimming removed 2 bases from V and 5 bases from J; junction bases left unmatched: 5. CDR3 sequence reads: CASSLIGQGGTEAFF. The CDR3 DNA is TGTGCCAGCAGTTTAATAGGACAGGGGGGAACTGAAGCTTTCTTT.

V is TRBV4-1 and J is TRBJ2-5, with D possibly matching TRBD2 (6 bases). The V end was cut by 11 bases, the J end by 13 bases, with 20 bases between. Germline lookup yields CDR1 MGHRA and CDR2 YSYEKL. The CDR3 is made up of 11 amino acids. The CDR3 coding sequence is TGCGCCCCTAAACCGGGGGACCCTCGGTACTTC. Translated, it gives CAPKPGDPRYF.

The chain employs TRBV4-3 and TRBJ2-3; no clear D. The V gene's germline CDR1 is LGHNA and CDR2 YSLEER. The CDR3 contains 13 residues. V lost 0 bases and J 5 bases, leaving 6 bases between the germline ends. The CDR3: CASSQDRKDTQYF. CDR3 bases: TGCGCCAGCAGCCAAGATCGTAAAGATACGCAGTATTTT.

The table lists this clone with a count of one. The chain combines TRBV7-9 with TRBJ2-4; either TRBD1 or TRBD2 may supply D (5 bases each). CDR3 length equals 19 residues. The germline V and J ends were trimmed by 5 bases and 0 bases, with 23 bases remaining between them. CDR1 SEHNR and CDR2 FQNEAQ come from the germline V gene (reference sequence). The CDR3 spells CASSPLGDGVLLAKNIQYF. The CDR3 nucleotides are TGTGCCAGCAGCCCGCTAGGGGACGGAGTGCTTCTAGCCAAAAACATTCAGTACTTC.